This T cell receptor (beta chain) was identified during a study of blood T cells in healthy people across ages. As for the study in general: The template switching approach captured approximately one barcoded beta molecule for every two T cells.

Germline CDR1 is SQVTM and CDR2 is ANQGSEA. This CDR3 contains 13 residues. The J segment lost 6 bases and the V segment lost 4 bases, leaving 8 bases of the junction unmatched. With a J-beta primer mix and a sample-barcoded 5' primer, a second PCR ran about 6 to 11 cycles. Each TCR beta cDNA got a 12-nucleotide random molecular identifier. No fewer than 2.5 million CDR3-containing paired-end reads came from each sample. TCRdb re-analysed the 5' RACE reads in MiXCR, keeping a single row per CDR3 protein. The data hold 540,000 or so distinct CDR3 sequences, with about 25% observed a single time. The sample holds a few counts of this clonotype. Its target is not known. A much larger clone is a single base away; this may be a read error. Whole-study findings and limits: Both higher diversity and more naive CD4+ cells marked long-lived donors when set against aged donors.

The sequence was collected from a woman in her sixties or seventies in good health. Input material: blood. This chain uses TRBV29-1 with TRBJ2-5; TRBD1 matches 7 bases. In DNA, the CDR3 is TGCAGCGTTGGCCCGGCAGGGGGACAGACCCAGTACTTC. It translates to CSVGPAGGQTQYF.